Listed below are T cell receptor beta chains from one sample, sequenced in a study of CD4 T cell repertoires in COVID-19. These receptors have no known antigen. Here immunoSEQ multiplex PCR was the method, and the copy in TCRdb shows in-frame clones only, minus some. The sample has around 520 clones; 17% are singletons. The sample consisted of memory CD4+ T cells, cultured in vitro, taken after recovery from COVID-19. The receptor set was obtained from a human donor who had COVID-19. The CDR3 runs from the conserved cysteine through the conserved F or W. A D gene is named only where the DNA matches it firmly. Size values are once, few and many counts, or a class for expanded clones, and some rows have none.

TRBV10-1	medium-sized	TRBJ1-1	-	TGCGCCAGCAGGCCGACAGGAGATAACACTGAAGCTTTCTTT	CASRPTGDNTEAFF
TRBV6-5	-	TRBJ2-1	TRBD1	TGTGCCAGCAGTTACTCGTGGACAGGGGGGTTGAATGAGCAGTTCTTC	CASSYSWTGGLNEQFF
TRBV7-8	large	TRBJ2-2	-	TGTGCCAGCAGCTTCTCGACTACTCAAGTCCGGGAGCTGTTTTTT	CASSFSTTQVRELFF
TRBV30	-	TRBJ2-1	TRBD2	TGTGCCGGAGGGGCTAGCGGGAGCCGGGAGCAGTTCTTC	CAGGASGSREQFF
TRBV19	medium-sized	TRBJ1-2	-	TGTGCCAGTAGGGGGCCGAGCCTCTATGGCTACACCTTC	CASRGPSLYGYTF
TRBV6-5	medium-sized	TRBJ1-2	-	TGTGCCAGCACCCGGGACATTAACTATGGCTACACCTTC	CASTRDINYGYTF
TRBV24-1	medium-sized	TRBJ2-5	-	TGTGCCACCAGTGATTGGGGGTCGGGAGAGACCCAGTACTTC	CATSDWGSGETQYF
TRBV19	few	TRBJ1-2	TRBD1	TGTGCCAGTAGTATCGGGTTGGACAGGCCCTATGGCTACACCTTC	CASSIGLDRPYGYTF
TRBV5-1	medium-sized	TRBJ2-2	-	TGCGCCAGCAGCCCCGGGACGACGAACACCGGGGAGCTGTTTTTT	CASSPGTTNTGELFF
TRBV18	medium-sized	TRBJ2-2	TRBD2	TGTGCCAGCTCACCACGGACTAGCGGGTTTTACACCGGGGAGCTGTTTTTT	CASSPRTSGFYTGELFF
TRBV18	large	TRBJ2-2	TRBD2	TGTGCCAGCTCACCGAACCTTTTAGCGGGGAACACCGGGGAGCTGTTTTTT	CASSPNLLAGNTGELFF
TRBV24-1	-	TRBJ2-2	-	TGTGCCACCAGTGATAGGGTCCGGGCCGGGGAGCTGTTTTTT	CATSDRVRAGELFF